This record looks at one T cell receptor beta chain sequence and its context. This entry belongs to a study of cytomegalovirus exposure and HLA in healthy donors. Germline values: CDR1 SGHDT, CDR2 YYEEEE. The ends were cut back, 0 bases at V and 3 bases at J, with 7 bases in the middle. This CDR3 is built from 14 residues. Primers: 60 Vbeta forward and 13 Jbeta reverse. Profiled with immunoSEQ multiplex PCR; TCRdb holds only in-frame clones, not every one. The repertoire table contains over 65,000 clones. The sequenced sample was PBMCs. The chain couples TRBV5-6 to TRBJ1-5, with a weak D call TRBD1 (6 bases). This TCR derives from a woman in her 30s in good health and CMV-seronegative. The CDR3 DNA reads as TGTGCCAGCAGCTTGGCAGGGGACAATCAGCCCCAGCATTTT. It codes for CASSLAGDNQPQHF.